This T cell receptor (beta chain) was retrieved from a study of T cell changes during pregnancy in multiple sclerosis. Clones were sequenced by immunoSEQ multiplex PCR, and TCRdb holds only the in-frame ones, with some missing. The table has tens of thousands of clones, around 87% seen once; the top ten hold roughly 1%. This CDR3 has 17 residues. The germline gives CDR1 SGHAT, CDR2 FQNNGV. J gave up 0 bases and V 5 bases, and 9 bases lay outside the gene matches. Only one count was recorded for this clone. The source material was CD4+ T cells from peripheral blood mononuclear cells, sampled in the second trimester of pregnancy. The sequence came from a female donor in good health, enrolled as a control in a pregnancy study. This chain uses TRBV11-2 with TRBJ2-3; 9 nucleotides match TRBD1. This CDR3 is CASSPAGTGSSTDTQYF. The CDR3 nucleotides read TGTGCCAGCAGCCCAGCCGGGACAGGGTCTAGCACAGATACGCAGTATTTT.